The 10 T cell receptor beta chains below come from one sample, sequenced in a study of shared clonotypes between healthy human individuals. TCRdb's copy holds only in-frame clones and misses some; the assay was immunoSEQ multiplex PCR. The profile shows millions of clones, approximately 94% of them singletons. Sequenced material: naive CD4+ T cells sorted from blood. Subset described: CD45RA+ positively selected. The receptors shown here come from a man aged 18 to 30 in good health.

This chain joins TRBV18 and TRBJ2-7, with 7 bases identical to TRBD1. CDR1 is KGHSH, CDR2 LQKENI, per germline. V lost 5 bases and J lost 3; bases outside the gene matches: 7. The CDR3 extends over 14 amino acids. The CDR3 bases are TGTGCCAGCTCAATGTACAGGGGAAGCTACGAGCAGTACTTC. Its protein product is CASSMYRGSYEQYF.

The V call is TRBV10-3, the J call TRBJ1-4, with D unclear. Trimming took 0 bases from V and 9 from J, leaving 17 bases between them. In germline, CDR1 is ENHRY, CDR2 SYGVKD. The CDR3 contains 16 residues. The CDR3 DNA is TGTGCCATCAGTGAGTCGGTAGACGGCTCGAGTCAAAAACTGTTTTTT. Residues: CAISESVDGSSQKLFF.

In the case of this clone: Other DNA sequences in the sample encode the same CDR3. The rearrangement links TRBV2 to TRBJ2-7; 13 positions match TRBD2. After removal of 7 bases from V and 6 bases from J, the junction contained 6 bases not matched to a gene. Germline values: CDR1 SNHLY, CDR2 FYNNEI. The CDR3 length is 14 residues. DNA for the CDR3: TGTGCCAGCAATGGACTAGCGGGGGTTTTCGAGCAGTACTTC. This gives the protein CASNGLAGVFEQYF.

V gene TRBV28 combines with J gene TRBJ1-5; 9 bases are a match to TRBD1. Trimming removed 2 bases from V and 6 bases from J; junction bases left unmatched: 8. Germline CDR1 is MDHEN and CDR2 is SYDVKM. This CDR3 is built from 16 residues. DNA of the CDR3: TGTGCCAGCAGTTTAACCGGGACAGGGCCAGGTCAGCCCCAGCATTTT. This translates into CASSLTGTGPGQPQHF.

This clone was counted once. This chain uses TRBV4-1 with TRBJ2-3, with 7 bases lining up with TRBD1. The CDR3 is made up of 15 amino acids. Germline assignment: CDR1 MGHRA and CDR2 YSYEKL. With 1 base clipped from V and 6 bases from J, the junction kept 7 bases outside the gene matches. The CDR3 protein is CASSQVGTASDTQYF. CDR3 DNA: TGCGCCAGCAGCCAAGTGGGGACAGCCAGCGATACGCAGTATTTT.

There are a few counts of this clone. V usage is TRBV7-2 and J usage is TRBJ1-5, with D unresolved. Germline CDR1 reads SGHTA; CDR2 reads FQGNSA. The CDR3 has 14 amino acids. V was pared by 1 base and J by 6 bases, with 10 bases between. The CDR3 spells CASSLGGKSQPQHF. CDR3 in DNA: TGTGCCAGCAGCTTAGGTGGGAAAAGTCAGCCCCAGCATTTT.

This chain connects TRBV10-2 to TRBJ2-7; no clear D. Trimming removed 2 bases at V and 3 bases at J, with 5 bases between. CDR1 and CDR2 from the germline V gene are WSHSY and SAAADI. The CDR3 length is 12 residues. CDR3: CASSERHYEQYF. The DNA for the CDR3 is TGCGCCAGCAGTGAGCGACACTACGAGCAGTACTTC.

The chain recombines TRBV7-9 with TRBJ1-2, with 8 bases fitting TRBD1. This CDR3 contains 13 residues. Germline values: CDR1 SEHNR, CDR2 FQNEAQ (reference sequence). V shed 5 bases and J 4 bases; nucleotides not matched to a gene: 3. CDR3 sequence: CASSRQGSYGYTF. CDR3 bases: TGTGCCAGCAGCCGACAGGGGAGCTATGGCTACACCTTC.

V and J are TRBV5-1 and TRBJ2-2; TRBD1 aligns across 9 bases. Germline values: CDR1 SGHRS, CDR2 YFSETQ. V shed 3 bases, J shed 5 bases, and the junction held 5 bases outside the gene matches. The CDR3 totals 15 residues. The CDR3 here is CASSYRDRDTGELFF. DNA for the CDR3: TGCGCCAGCAGCTACCGGGACAGGGATACCGGGGAGCTGTTTTTT.

The V gene is TRBV11-1, the J gene TRBJ1-4, with D hard to call. Per germline, CDR1 SGHAT and CDR2 FQDESV (reference sequence). V was cut by 5 bases and J by 0 bases, with 13 bases left in between. The CDR3 extends over 16 amino acids. CDR3 residues: CASSVDSPPTNEKLFF. Here the CDR3 DNA reads TGTGCCAGCAGCGTCGATAGTCCCCCAACTAATGAAAAACTGTTTTTT.